The rows below give T cell receptor beta chains drawn from one sample of a study of cytomegalovirus exposure and HLA in healthy donors. Sequenced by immunoSEQ multiplex PCR; TCRdb stores in-frame clones only, minus some. Seen here are around 93,000 clones, 78% observed once, and the top ten hold about 3%. Material: PBMCs. These receptors were collected from a woman aged 40 to 50 in good health and CMV-seronegative. Both conserved end residues are part of each CDR3. A D gene is named only where the DNA matches it firmly. The size entry is marked missing in some rows and otherwise reads once, few, many or a size class.

clone size: .; V gene: TRBV4-2; D gene: .; J gene: TRBJ2-1; CDR3 DNA: TGTGCCAGCAGCCAAGTTCTAGGAGGTGAGCAGTTCTTC; CDR3 protein: CASSQVLGGEQFF
clone size: .; V gene: TRBV6-1; D gene: TRBD1; J gene: TRBJ2-7; CDR3 DNA: TGTGCCAGCAGGTACAGGGGGACCTCCTACGAGCAGTACTTC; CDR3 protein: CASRYRGTSYEQYF
clone size: .; V gene: TRBV6-1; D gene: .; J gene: TRBJ1-4; CDR3 DNA: TGTGCCAGCAAGGAGGTGGATGAAAAACTGTTTTTT; CDR3 protein: CASKEVDEKLFF
clone size: .; V gene: TRBV9; D gene: .; J gene: TRBJ2-3; CDR3 DNA: TGTGCCAGCAGCCTCCCTACGGCAGATACGCAGTATTTT; CDR3 protein: CASSLPTADTQYF
clone size: .; V gene: TRBV27; D gene: .; J gene: TRBJ1-1; CDR3 DNA: TGTGCCAGCAGTTCACTCGGACAGCCTACTGAAGCTTTCTTT; CDR3 protein: CASSSLGQPTEAFF
clone size: .; V gene: TRBV5-1; D gene: TRBD2; J gene: TRBJ2-7; CDR3 DNA: TGCGCCAGCAGCTTGGCGGCGGGAGTGCAGAGAGCCTACGAGCAGTACTTC; CDR3 protein: CASSLAAGVQRAYEQYF
clone size: .; V gene: TRBV7-9; D gene: TRBD2; J gene: TRBJ2-7; CDR3 DNA: TGTGCCAGCAGCTTCTTAAGCGGGAGGGCCCTTTTATCCTACGAGCAGTACTTC; CDR3 protein: CASSFLSGRALLSYEQYF
clone size: .; V gene: TRBV2; D gene: TRBD1; J gene: TRBJ2-2; CDR3 DNA: TGTGCCAGCAGGCCCGACAGGGGCTTGGCTGTCGCCGGGGAGCTGTTTTTT; CDR3 protein: CASRPDRGLAVAGELFF
clone size: .; V gene: TRBV7-9; D gene: .; J gene: TRBJ1-5; CDR3 DNA: TGTGCCAGCAGCTCGACGGAGCCTGGGAGCAATCAGCCCCAGCATTTT; CDR3 protein: CASSSTEPGSNQPQHF
clone size: .; V gene: TRBV29-1; D gene: .; J gene: TRBJ2-3; CDR3 DNA: TGCAGCGCCTTAGGCACAGATACGCAGTATTTT; CDR3 protein: CSALGTDTQYF
clone size: .; V gene: TRBV7-2; D gene: TRBD1; J gene: TRBJ1-1; CDR3 DNA: TGTGCCAGCAGCCTCACAGGGGGCGGCACTGAAGCTTTCTTT; CDR3 protein: CASSLTGGGTEAFF
clone size: .; V gene: TRBV5-1; D gene: TRBD1; J gene: TRBJ1-2; CDR3 DNA: TGCGCCAGCAGCGTGACAGGGATCGGTGGCTACACCTTC; CDR3 protein: CASSVTGIGGYTF
clone size: .; V gene: TRBV19; D gene: TRBD1; J gene: TRBJ1-5; CDR3 DNA: TGTGCCAGTAGTACCCTACAGGGGGTCTCTAGCAATCAGCCCCAGCATTTT; CDR3 protein: CASSTLQGVSSNQPQHF
clone size: .; V gene: TRBV5-4; D gene: TRBD2; J gene: TRBJ2-5; CDR3 DNA: TGTGCCAGCAGCGGAGCTACTAGCGGGAGGGGAGGGAACCAAGAGACCCAGTACTTC; CDR3 protein: CASSGATSGRGGNQETQYF
clone size: .; V gene: TRBV7-8; D gene: TRBD1; J gene: TRBJ1-5; CDR3 DNA: TGTGCCAGCAGCTTGAACCGGACAGGGAGTCAGCCCCAGCATTTT; CDR3 protein: CASSLNRTGSQPQHF
clone size: .; V gene: TRBV27; D gene: .; J gene: TRBJ2-7; CDR3 DNA: TGTGCCAGCGGGGGACTTTCCTACGAGCAGTACTTC; CDR3 protein: CASGGLSYEQYF
clone size: once; V gene: TRBV30; D gene: .; J gene: TRBJ1-3; CDR3 DNA: TGTGCCTGGAGGAGGCCCCCTGGAAACACCATATATTTT; CDR3 protein: CAWRRPPGNTIYF
clone size: few; V gene: TRBV5-1; D gene: TRBD2; J gene: TRBJ2-7; CDR3 DNA: TGCGCCAGCAGCTTAGGTCGGGCTAGCGGGACCTACGAGCAGTACTTC; CDR3 protein: CASSLGRASGTYEQYF
clone size: .; V gene: TRBV5-4; D gene: TRBD1; J gene: TRBJ1-1; CDR3 DNA: TGTGCCAGCAGGTTTGGACAGGGGGCTAACACTGAAGCTTTCTTT; CDR3 protein: CASRFGQGANTEAFF
clone size: .; V gene: TRBV5-1; D gene: .; J gene: TRBJ2-3; CDR3 DNA: .; CDR3 protein: CASSFGNGQTTDTQYF
clone size: .; V gene: TRBV27; D gene: TRBD1; J gene: TRBJ2-7; CDR3 DNA: TGTGCCAGCAGTAACAGGGGCCAGAGGTCGTACGAGCAGTACTTC; CDR3 protein: CASSNRGQRSYEQYF
clone size: .; V gene: TRBV11-2; D gene: TRBD1; J gene: TRBJ2-7; CDR3 DNA: TGTGCCAGCAGCTTATCCGGACAGGGCTCCTACGAGCAGTACTTC; CDR3 protein: CASSLSGQGSYEQYF
clone size: .; V gene: TRBV11-1; D gene: .; J gene: TRBJ1-2; CDR3 DNA: TGTGCCAGCAGCTTCCTCGGGCTAGGGGGATTCGATGGCTACACCTTC; CDR3 protein: CASSFLGLGGFDGYTF
clone size: once; V gene: TRBV6-6; D gene: TRBD1; J gene: TRBJ1-2; CDR3 DNA: TGTGCCGTACACAGGGGAGACTATGGCTACACCTTC; CDR3 protein: CAVHRGDYGYTF
clone size: once; V gene: TRBV5-1; D gene: TRBD2; J gene: TRBJ2-3; CDR3 DNA: TGCGCCAGCAGCTTGGTTCTCCTAGCGGAAGGGGAGGATACGCAGTATTTT; CDR3 protein: CASSLVLLAEGEDTQYF
clone size: .; V gene: TRBV27; D gene: TRBD1; J gene: TRBJ2-1; CDR3 DNA: TGTGCCAGCAGTTTCCCCACCACCCGACAGGGGAAGTCCCACAATGAGCAGTTCTTC; CDR3 protein: CASSFPTTRQGKSHNEQFF
clone size: .; V gene: TRBV4-2; D gene: TRBD1; J gene: TRBJ2-7; CDR3 DNA: TGTGCCAGCAGCCAAAATTGGGCCGGGACAGAGGGTCGGGAGCAGTACTTC; CDR3 protein: CASSQNWAGTEGREQYF